One and the same sample provided the 32 T cell receptor beta chains below, sequenced in a study of immune characteristics of hereditary and idiopathic chronic pancreatitis. Method: immunoSEQ multiplex PCR; TCRdb's copy keeps in-frame clones and lacks some. This table has roughly 14,000 clones, 73% appearing once. The pancreas tissue came from patients undergoing total pancreatectomy with islet autotransplantation. The sequenced sample consisted of pancreas tissue with hereditary chronic pancreatitis. These receptors were taken from a human donor with chronic pancreatitis.

This rearrangement joins TRBV6-1 to TRBJ2-3; D may be TRBD2 (5 bases). CDR3 length: 14 amino acids. The V gene's germline CDR1 is MNHNS and CDR2 SASEGT. V lost 8 bases, J lost 4 bases, and 16 bases lay in between. The CDR3 nucleotides read TGTGCCAGCTCCCCGGGGTACCCGGCAGATACGCAGTATTTT. It codes for CASSPGYPADTQYF.

This chain links TRBV3-1 (or the pseudogene TRBV3-2) with TRBJ2-2; no firm D call. The CDR3 spans 17 residues. The germline V and J ends were trimmed by 6 bases and 1 base, with 18 bases remaining between them. Germline V gene data show CDR1 as LGHDT and CDR2 as YNNKEL (reference sequence). CDR3 nucleotides: TGTGCCAGCAGTCCACCTACTACTCTCATGAACACCGGGGAGCTGTTTTTT. Translated: CASSPPTTLMNTGELFF.

The chain is built from TRBV28 and TRBJ2-1; D call uncertain. The V end lost 0 bases, the J end lost 5 bases, and 5 bases lay between the germline ends. Germline CDR1 and CDR2: MDHEN and SYDVKM. The CDR3 consists of 13 residues. CDR3 DNA: TGTGCCAGCAGTTTATGGGGGAACAATGAGCAGTTCTTC. Residues: CASSLWGNNEQFF.

This sequence joins TRBV24-1 and TRBJ2-1, with D possibly TRBD1 on 5 matching bases. With 9 bases removed from V and 0 bases from J, the gap between germline ends came to 14 bases. This CDR3 spans 15 amino acids. Looked up from germline, CDR1 is KGHDR and CDR2 is SFDVKD. CDR3 loop: CATGMQGSSYNEQFF. The CDR3 DNA is TGTGCCACCGGCATGCAGGGCAGCTCCTACAATGAGCAGTTCTTC.

The chain recombines TRBV9 with TRBJ1-2; 11 nucleotides line up with TRBD1. CDR3 size: 14 residues. Germline CDR1 and CDR2: SGDLS and YYNGEE. V lost 3 bases to trimming and J lost 7 bases; unmatched junction nucleotides: 5. CDR3 DNA sequence: TGTGCCAGCAGCGCCGCGGACAGGGGGCTTGGCTACACCTTC. Translated, it gives CASSAADRGLGYTF.

V usage is TRBV7-2 and J usage is TRBJ2-1; 11 nucleotides agree with TRBD1. Germline CDR1 is SGHTA and CDR2 is FQGNSA. The CDR3 is made up of 18 amino acids. With V trimmed by 3 bases and J by 3 bases, 10 bases remained unmatched. The CDR3 reads CASSFGQGAFGLYNEQFF. CDR3 DNA sequence: TGTGCCAGCAGCTTTGGACAGGGGGCCTTCGGGCTCTACAATGAGCAGTTCTTC.

The chain recombines TRBV6-4 with TRBJ2-1; TRBD2 matches 7 bases. Germline assignment: CDR1 MRHNA and CDR2 SNTAGT. The junction had 9 bases not matched to a gene; V was cut back by 5 bases and J by 8 bases. This CDR3 is 14 amino acids long. CDR3: CASSRAGANDEQFF. Here the CDR3 DNA reads TGTGCCAGCAGTAGGGCGGGAGCTAACGATGAGCAGTTCTTC.

This chain joins TRBV6-4 and TRBJ2-2; TRBD2 matches 8 bases. Unmatched junction bases numbered 1, after V lost 3 bases and J lost 1 base. Germline lookup yields CDR1 MRHNA and CDR2 SNTAGT. The CDR3 length is 15 residues. CDR3 region: CASSETSENTGELFF. CDR3 coding DNA: TGTGCCAGCAGTGAGACTAGCGAGAACACCGGGGAGCTGTTTTTT.

J is TRBJ1-1 and V is TRBV27, with D perhaps TRBD1 (5 bases). V lost 0 bases and J 4 bases, leaving 12 bases between the germline ends. This CDR3 has 15 residues. Germline lookup yields CDR1 MNHEY and CDR2 SMNVEV (reference sequence). Written as DNA, the CDR3 is TGTGCCAGCAGTTTATCGGCCTATAGGGGCACTGAAGCTTTCTTT. Residues: CASSLSAYRGTEAFF.

This chain joins TRBV15 and TRBJ1-3; possibly TRBD1 for D (5 bases). V lost 0 bases and J 4 bases, leaving 10 bases between the germline ends. The CDR3 runs 15 residues. The germline V gene has CDR1 LNHNV and CDR2 YYDKDF (reference sequence). The CDR3 here is CATSRDTWGGNTIYF. DNA of the CDR3: TGTGCCACCAGCAGAGATACGTGGGGGGGAAACACCATATATTTT.

The rearrangement links TRBV7-6 to TRBJ1-5; D gene unclear. The ends were cut back, 0 bases at V and 4 bases at J, with 10 bases in the middle. The CDR3 spans 15 residues. Looked up from germline, CDR1 is SGHVS and CDR2 is FNYEAQ. For the CDR3, the DNA is TGTGCCAGCAGCTTAGCCTCAGGTCTGAATCAGCCCCAGCATTTT. Its protein is CASSLASGLNQPQHF.

V is TRBV28 and J is TRBJ1-5; maybe TRBD1 (5 bases). CDR1 and CDR2 (germline): MDHEN, SYDVKM. The CDR3 is 12 residues long. Trimming took 6 bases from V and 4 from J, leaving 7 bases between them. The CDR3 loop reads CASRGGNQPQHF. For the CDR3, the DNA is TGTGCCAGCAGGGGGGGAAATCAGCCCCAGCATTTT.

This chain links TRBV19 with TRBJ1-1, with D maybe TRBD1 (5 bases). V was trimmed by 4 bases and J by 2 bases, leaving 17 bases between them. Germline V gene lookup returns CDR1 LNHDA and CDR2 SQIVND (reference sequence). The CDR3 totals 16 residues. CDR3 region: CASSNEGAGGNTEAFF. The CDR3 DNA sequence: TGTGCCAGTAGTAACGAAGGGGCGGGGGGTAACACTGAAGCTTTCTTT.

The chain links TRBV6-4 to TRBJ2-1; tentative D call: TRBD2 (6 bases). This CDR3 is built from 15 residues. V dropped 5 bases and J dropped 8 bases, with 19 bases sitting between them. CDR1 is MRHNA and CDR2 is SNTAGT in the germline V gene. The CDR3 sequence is CASSPGGLGFDEQFF. Written as DNA, the CDR3 is TGTGCCAGCAGTCCCGGGGGTCTAGGGTTTGATGAGCAGTTCTTC.

The J gene is TRBJ1-1, the V gene TRBV20-1; D is ambiguous. This CDR3 has 10 residues. Germline V lookup: CDR1 DFQATT, CDR2 SNEGSKA (reference sequence). V lost 7 bases and J 11 bases, leaving 14 bases between the germline ends. CDR3 sequence (DNA): TGCAGTGTAGTCGGGCGCAAGGCTTTCTTT. This sequence encodes CSVVGRKAFF.

This rearrangement joins TRBV18 to TRBJ2-7; no definite D call. CDR1 and CDR2 from the germline V gene are KGHSH and LQKENI. The CDR3 is 15 amino acids. V was clipped by 2 bases and J by 2 bases, with 13 bases between them. The CDR3 is CASSPSTAPTYEQYF. CDR3 DNA sequence: TGTGCCAGCTCACCATCGACCGCGCCAACCTACGAGCAGTACTTC.

J is TRBJ1-3 and V is TRBV30, with 7 bases fitting TRBD1. The J segment lost 1 base and the V segment lost 5 bases, leaving 14 bases of the junction unmatched. Germline CDR1 reads GTSNPN; CDR2 reads SVGIG (reference sequence). This CDR3 has 17 residues. The CDR3 coding sequence is TGTGCCTGGTGGCCCTCCCGGACAGGTCGTTCTGGAAACACCATATATTTT. It yields the protein CAWWPSRTGRSGNTIYF.

The chain employs TRBV6-5 and TRBJ2-5; 12 bases line up with TRBD2. The CDR3 sequence is 16 residues long. Looked up from germline, CDR1 is MNHEY and CDR2 is SVGAGI. Trimming removed 2 bases from V and 4 bases from J; junction bases left unmatched: 5. The CDR3 nucleotides read TGTGCCAGCAGTTACGCCTCTAGCGGGAGGGGAGAGACCCAGTACTTC. Translation gives CASSYASSGRGETQYF.

This rearrangement joins TRBV7-2 to TRBJ2-7, with D unclear. The V end was cut by 4 bases, the J end by 6 bases, with 10 bases between. The CDR3 loop spans 12 amino acids. CDR1 and CDR2 from the germline V gene are SGHTA and FQGNSA. The CDR3 region has the DNA TGTGCCAGCAGCTCCTATCATGGCGAGCAGTACTTC. Translation gives CASSSYHGEQYF.

The chain uses TRBV6-4 and TRBJ2-1; 11 nucleotides align to TRBD2. The CDR3 sequence is 16 residues long. The germline V gene encodes CDR1 MRHNA and CDR2 SNTAGT. With 4 bases clipped from V and 7 bases from J, the junction kept 9 bases outside the gene matches. In DNA, the CDR3 is TGTGCCAGCAGTGCGGAACTAGCGGGAGTGTTGAATGAGCAGTTCTTC. This encodes CASSAELAGVLNEQFF.

V and J are TRBV30 and TRBJ1-2; D gene ambiguous. Between the trimmed V and J ends, which lost 3 bases and 4 bases, there was a span of 12 bases. In germline, CDR1 is GTSNPN, CDR2 SVGIG (reference sequence). The CDR3 length is 13 residues. CDR3 region: CAWRGEHLYGYTF. DNA of the CDR3: TGTGCCTGGAGGGGAGAACATCTCTATGGCTACACCTTC. Using reference TRBV30 and TRBJ1-2 for the parts outside the CDR3, the full variable domain is SQTIHQWPATLVQPVGSPLSLECTVEGTSNPNLYWYRQAAGRGLQLLFYSVGIGQISSEVPQNLSASRPQDRQFILSSKKLLLSDSGFYLCAWRGEHLYGYTFGSGTRLTVV.

The chain carries TRBV28 and TRBJ1-3; D may be TRBD1 (5 bases). The CDR3 runs to 15 residues. The ends were cut back, 7 bases at V and 4 bases at J, with 17 bases in the middle. Germline values: CDR1 MDHEN, CDR2 SYDVKM. CDR3 nucleotides: TGTGCCAGCACCTCGGTCTCAGGGATAGGAAACACCATATATTTT. Translated, it gives CASTSVSGIGNTIYF.

The chain carries TRBV5-4 and TRBJ2-1; TRBD2 agrees at 8 bases. Germline CDR1 reads SGHNT; CDR2 reads YYREEE (reference sequence). V lost 1 base, J lost 5 bases, and 8 bases stayed unmatched. The CDR3 runs 16 residues. CDR3 bases: TGTGCCAGCAGCTTGTCAGCGGGAGCTCTGAACAATGAGCAGTTCTTC. It encodes CASSLSAGALNNEQFF.

This clone showed up just once. The chain links TRBV10-3 to TRBJ1-2; D is possibly TRBD1 (5 bases). The V end lost 2 bases, the J end lost 4 bases, and 14 bases lay between the germline ends. This CDR3 has 15 residues. Germline CDR1 reads ENHRY; CDR2 reads SYGVKD. CDR3 sequence reads: CAISEDGTEGYGYTF. DNA for the CDR3: TGTGCCATCAGTGAGGACGGGACCGAGGGCTATGGCTACACCTTC.

This clone was counted a few times. V is TRBV7-9 and J is TRBJ2-7, with D tentatively TRBD1 (7 bases). V shed 3 bases and J shed 2 bases, with 17 bases lying between them. This CDR3 contains 16 residues. Germline lookup yields CDR1 SEHNR and CDR2 FQNEAQ (reference sequence). CDR3 bases: TGTGCCAGCAGCTTCACGGAGGGACAGACAACCTACGAGCAGTACTTC. Amino acid sequence: CASSFTEGQTTYEQYF.

V is TRBV21-1 and J is TRBJ2-3; the table assigns TRBD2, which was not confirmed against the DNA. TRBV21-1 is classified as a pseudogene. This CDR3 is built from 22 residues. The CDR3 nucleotides are TGTGCCAGCAGCAAAAACGCCGGCGTCACTAGCGGGAGCCGAGGGAGCACAGATACGCAGTATTTT. Translated, it gives CASSKNAGVTSGSRGSTDTQYF.

The chain is built from TRBV18 and TRBJ1-5; D ambiguous. Germline V gene lookup returns CDR1 KGHSH and CDR2 LQKENI. Trimming stripped 3 bases from V and 0 bases from J, with 3 bases between. This CDR3 has 13 residues. Here the CDR3 DNA reads TGTGCCAGCTCACCGGCTAGCAATCAGCCCCAGCATTTT. Its protein is CASSPASNQPQHF.

The CDR3 bases are TGTGCCAGCAGTTCCCGACAGGGTCGCGCAAAACTGTTTTTT. The encoded protein is CASSSRQGRAKLFF. The J gene is TRBJ1-4, the V gene TRBV6-5, with 7 bases that match TRBD1. CDR3 length: 14 amino acids. After removal of 4 bases from V and 10 bases from J, the junction contained 9 bases not matched to a gene. Germline assignment: CDR1 MNHEY and CDR2 SVGAGI.

The chain uses TRBV7-9 and TRBJ1-1; 7 bases line up with TRBD1. Germline V gene data show CDR1 as SEHNR and CDR2 as FQNEAQ (reference sequence). The CDR3 totals 13 residues. J gave up 6 bases and V 5 bases, and 6 bases lay outside the gene matches. CDR3 coding DNA: TGTGCCAGCAGCCAACAGGGGAGCGCTGAAGCTTTCTTT. Its protein product is CASSQQGSAEAFF. Full variable domain (outside the CDR3, taken from reference TRBV7-9 and TRBJ1-1): DTGVSQNPRHKITKRGQNVTFRCDPISEHNRLYWYRQTLGQGPEFLTYFQNEAQLEKSRLLSDRFSAERPKGSFSTLEIQRTEQGDSAMYLCASSQQGSAEAFFGQGTRLTVV.

The genes are TRBV7-9 and TRBJ2-7; no definite D call. Germline CDR1 SEHNR, CDR2 FQNEAQ (reference sequence). V was pared by 1 base and J by 5 bases, with 6 bases between. The CDR3 sequence is 12 residues long. The CDR3 here is CASSLDYHEQYF. CDR3 nucleotides: TGTGCCAGCAGCTTAGATTATCACGAGCAGTACTTC.

The chain links TRBV18 to TRBJ2-1, with unresolved D. V gave up 3 bases and J gave up 2 bases, with 20 bases separating them. Germline V gene sequence: CDR1 KGHSH, CDR2 LQKENI. This CDR3 is built from 18 residues. The CDR3, as DNA: TGTGCCAGCTCACCTTTTTCGAAAAGGGCCCCTCCCTACAATGAGCAGTTCTTC. It yields the protein CASSPFSKRAPPYNEQFF.

The V call is TRBV30, the J call TRBJ1-5, with 9 positions matching TRBD1. The J segment lost 6 bases and the V segment lost 7 bases, leaving 16 bases of the junction unmatched. The CDR3 runs to 16 residues. Germline assignment: CDR1 GTSNPN and CDR2 SVGIG (reference sequence). The DNA of the CDR3 is TGTGCCTTGAGCGCTAACAGGGGGCGGCAGGGTCAGCCCCAGCATTTT. It encodes CALSANRGRQGQPQHF. The whole variable domain, filled in from reference TRBV30 and TRBJ1-5, reads SQTIHQWPATLVQPVGSPLSLECTVEGTSNPNLYWYRQAAGRGLQLLFYSVGIGQISSEVPQNLSASRPQDRQFILSSKKLLLSDSGFYLCALSANRGRQGQPQHFGDGTRLSIL.